A selection of T cell receptor beta chains follows, all from one sample in a study of brain T cells in children with intractable seizures. Clones were read by immunoSEQ multiplex PCR, and TCRdb kept only the in-frame ones, dropping some. The table lists 300,000 to 400,000 clones, over 85% of them singletons. Specimen: peripheral blood, collected 4 to 5 months after surgery. These receptors were collected from a boy under two years old with tuberous sclerosis and intractable seizures. The conserved cysteine and the conserved F or W are not part of the CDR3 here. Each record gives: CDR3 length, clone size, V gene, J gene, CDR3 protein. Size tells how often a clone was seen (once, few, many) or the class of an expanded clone, and some rows leave it out.

>13|.|TRBV21-1|TRBJ2-7
ASSTGHMHPYEQY
>11|once|TRBV6-1|TRBJ1-5
ASSDLQGEPQH
>14|.|TRBV25-1|TRBJ1-1
ASSDYGQGGNTEAF
>14|.|TRBV5-4|TRBJ2-7
ASSYIGTGGSYEQY
>17|.|TRBV4-1|TRBJ2-1
ASSQDVLAGGSSYNEQF
>13|.|TRBV13|TRBJ2-1
ASSLTNQLYNEQF
>14|once|TRBV19|TRBJ2-3
ASSMDSILGTDTQY
>12|.|TRBV4-1|TRBJ1-6
ASSRGTGNSPLH
>13|once|TRBV27|TRBJ2-7
ASSPSSGSSYEQY
>12|.|TRBV10-2|TRBJ2-1
ASSEQGAYNEQF
>12|.|TRBV27|TRBJ2-3
ASGREEGPDTQY
>13|.|TRBV7-6|TRBJ1-2
ASSPRDSTFYGYT
>18|.|TRBV28|TRBJ2-4
ASSSIRRGLAGYAKNIQY
>12|.|TRBV6-1|TRBJ1-2
ASSDQGLFYGYT
>13|.|TRBV19|TRBJ1-1
ASSITVQGNTEAF
>12|.|TRBV7-9|TRBJ1-1
ASSSDREGTEAF
>13|.|TRBV18|TRBJ2-1
ASSPDRGVRDEQF
>12|.|TRBV30|TRBJ1-2
AWSVRGPHYGYT
>12|.|TRBV28|TRBJ1-2
ASSSGQGRSGYT
>11|.|TRBV6-5|TRBJ2-7
ASSSNALGEQY
>15|.|TRBV19|TRBJ1-1
ASSIGAPLSANTEAF
>13|.|TRBV19|TRBJ2-7
ASSIAGGLLPEQY
>13|few|TRBV19|TRBJ1-1
ASSQRTEGNTEAF
>13|.|TRBV29-1|TRBJ1-1
SVEMAEGPTGEAF
>18|.|TRBV19|TRBJ2-1
ASSIIKGLAAPSSYNEQF
>13|.|TRBV2|TRBJ1-6
ASSDRGGRNSPLH
>14|.|TRBV28|TRBJ2-1
ASSLLTGVVHNEQF
>11|.|TRBV27|TRBJ2-1
ASSLSGTNEQF
>10|once|TRBV30|TRBJ1-5
ACEAGNQPQH
>13|.|TRBV19|TRBJ1-1
ASSSLTSPNTEAF
>13|.|TRBV5-1|TRBJ2-6
ASSLGPSGANVLT
>12|.|TRBV11-2|TRBJ1-6
ASSLRVDTSPLH
>10|.|TRBV11-3|TRBJ1-1
ASRAGNTEAF
>9|.|TRBV20-1|TRBJ2-7
SAGQGYEQY
>11|.|TRBV7-9|TRBJ2-5
ASSLRSVETQY
>11|.|TRBV29-1|TRBJ2-1
SVERAAYNEQF
>9|.|TRBV30|TRBJ1-1
AWGVGVVAF
>11|.|TRBV30|TRBJ2-7
AWSLGGDHEQY
>11|.|TRBV6-4|TRBJ2-6
ASSGRGANVLT
>13|.|TRBV5-5|TRBJ2-7
ASKGGGTGYGEQY
>10|.|TRBV9|TRBJ1-2
ASSAYSWGYT
>10|.|TRBV7-9|TRBJ2-3
ASSLSADTQY
>14|.|TRBV18|TRBJ1-5
ASSARMLGGQQPQH
>12|.|TRBV27|TRBJ1-5
ASSLLPSNQPQH
>14|.|TRBV4-1|TRBJ1-4
ASSQVGPPTNEKLF
>12|.|TRBV10-1|TRBJ2-4
ASSESGRADIQY
>12|.|TRBV3-1/TRBV3-2|TRBJ1-5
ASSRPLSNQPQH
>10|.|TRBV5-6|TRBJ1-1
ASGAGRNEAF
>11|.|TRBV20-1|TRBJ2-7
SASGGNSYEQY
>13|.|TRBV9|TRBJ2-1
ASSVAIWAGHEQF
>13|few|TRBV6-2/TRBV6-3|TRBJ2-7
ASSYAGASSYEQY
>10|once|TRBV5-4|TRBJ1-1
ATSLERLGAF
>13|.|TRBV7-9|TRBJ2-1
ASSLGLAAYNEQF
>12|.|TRBV5-1|TRBJ1-1
ASSFRDGNTEAF
>12|.|TRBV6-5|TRBJ2-7
ASSYSRGTYEQY